The 24 T cell receptor beta chains below come from one sample, sequenced in a study of cytomegalovirus exposure and HLA in healthy donors. TCRdb keeps only in-frame clones here, not all; method: immunoSEQ multiplex PCR. The repertoire holds fewer than 150,000 clones, approximately 84% seen once, with 30% in the top ten. The sequencing input was PBMCs. These receptors were taken from a man aged 25 to 45 in good health and CMV-seropositive.

Of note for this clone: The junction shows a germline mismatch at one end, possibly a read error. V usage is TRBV10-3 and J usage is TRBJ2-7; 9 bases agree with TRBD1. The CDR3 runs to 11 residues. Germline CDR1 is ENHRY and CDR2 is SYGVKD. In DNA, the CDR3 is TGTGCCCTCAGGACAGGGGAGAAGCAGTACTTC. Its protein is CALRTGEKQYF.

This chain links TRBV7-9 with TRBJ2-3, with TRBD2 matching 11 bases. The trim removed 4 bases at V and 1 base at J, leaving 13 bases unmatched. Germline V gene sequence: CDR1 SEHNR, CDR2 FQNEAQ (reference sequence). The CDR3 runs to 19 residues. The CDR3 sequence is CASSSGLGLAEIRTDTQYF. Here the CDR3 DNA reads TGTGCCAGCAGCTCAGGTCTGGGACTAGCGGAGATCCGCACAGATACGCAGTATTTT.

V is TRBV6-5 and J is TRBJ2-7, with a tentative D call TRBD2 (5 bases). The CDR3 length is 14 residues. Trimming left V 10 bases short and J 0 bases short, with 16 bases between. Germline V gene data show CDR1 as MNHEY and CDR2 as SVGAGI. The CDR3 DNA follows: TGTGCCACCTGCCGGGCGGGTAACTCCTACGAGCAGTACTTC. Encoded protein: CATCRAGNSYEQYF.

The chain uses TRBV9 and TRBJ2-7, with D perhaps matching TRBD2 (6 bases). Trimming stripped 0 bases from V and 3 bases from J, with 13 bases between. Germline lookup yields CDR1 SGDLS and CDR2 YYNGEE. This CDR3 has 15 residues. The CDR3 coding sequence is TGTGCCAGCAGCGTAGCCGGGGGTACCGGCTACGAGCAGTACTTC. Its protein is CASSVAGGTGYEQYF.

V and J are TRBV5-1 and TRBJ2-1, with a weak D call TRBD2 (7 bases). Between the trimmed V and J ends, which lost 2 bases and 10 bases, there was a span of 16 bases. The germline V gene has CDR1 SGHRS and CDR2 YFSETQ. This CDR3 comprises 14 residues. CDR3 DNA sequence: TGCGCCAGCAGCTTAGGGGGGGGCATCGGAGAGCAGTTCTTC. It encodes CASSLGGGIGEQFF.

The V call is TRBV15, the J call TRBJ2-1; tentative D call: TRBD1 (6 bases). V gave up 5 bases and J gave up 7 bases, with 18 bases separating them. The CDR3 length is 15 residues. Germline lookup yields CDR1 LNHNV and CDR2 YYDKDF (reference sequence). CDR3: CATSLRVGAENEQFF. The CDR3 region has the DNA TGTGCCACCAGCTTAAGAGTGGGGGCGGAGAATGAGCAGTTCTTC.

The rearrangement joins TRBV6-5 to TRBJ2-2, with TRBD1 as a possible D gene (5 bases). The CDR3 loop spans 14 amino acids. The germline gives CDR1 MNHEY, CDR2 SVGAGI. Deletions cut 5 bases from V and 2 bases from J, with 9 bases between. For the CDR3, the DNA is TGTGCCAGCAGTCCTGGGGCCAACACCGGGGAGCTGTTTTTT. Translation: CASSPGANTGELFF.

The chain uses TRBV27 and TRBJ1-5, with D perhaps matching TRBD1 (6 bases). CDR3 length: 15 amino acids. The germline V gene encodes CDR1 MNHEY and CDR2 SMNVEV (reference sequence). V lost 5 bases and J 3 bases, leaving 14 bases between the germline ends. As DNA, the CDR3 is TGTGCCAGCAGTCCCCCGGGACAAACCAATCAGCCCCAGCATTTT. Amino acid sequence: CASSPPGQTNQPQHF.

The J gene is TRBJ2-5, the V gene TRBV5-1; TRBD1 is a possible D gene (7 bases). The CDR3 sequence is 16 residues long. Deletions cut 0 bases from V and 5 bases from J, with 17 bases between. Looked up from germline, CDR1 is SGHRS and CDR2 is YFSETQ. The CDR3 spells CASSLGDSPRGETQYF. Here the CDR3 DNA reads TGCGCCAGCAGCTTGGGGGACAGCCCCCGGGGGGAGACCCAGTACTTC. The variable domain in full, completed from reference TRBV5-1 and TRBJ2-5, reads KAGVTQTPRYLIKTRGQQVTLSCSPISGHRSVSWYQQTPGQGLQFLFEYFSETQRNKGNFPGRFSGRQFSNSRSEMNVSTLELGDSALYLCASSLGDSPRGETQYFGPGTRLLVL.

In its sample, this clone was seen once. The chain combines TRBV9 with TRBJ2-3; 7 bases line up with TRBD2. The V and J ends lost 2 bases and 5 bases, in that order; junction bases with no gene match: 5. Germline-derived CDR1 and CDR2 are SGDLS and YYNGEE. This CDR3 has 14 amino acids. The DNA of the CDR3 is TGTGCCAGCAGCGTCCGACTAGCTGGAGATACGCAGTATTTT. Translation gives CASSVRLAGDTQYF.

V usage is TRBV7-9 and J usage is TRBJ1-4; the D gene is possibly TRBD1 (6 bases). CDR3 length: 15 residues. Per the germline V gene, CDR1 is SEHNR and CDR2 is FQNEAQ (reference sequence). V was shortened by 5 bases and J by 4 bases, with 14 bases between the two germline ends. This CDR3 is CASSRDKGNNEKLFF. In nucleotides, the CDR3 is TGTGCCAGCAGCAGGGACAAGGGCAATAATGAAAAACTGTTTTTT.

The chain combines TRBV30 with TRBJ2-3, with 15 bases aligning to TRBD2. The CDR3 length is 18 residues. Germline loops: CDR1 GTSNPN, CDR2 SVGIG (reference sequence). Trimming took 3 bases from V and 2 from J; bases not matched to a gene: 9. The CDR3 region is CAWSGLAGGPKPTDTQYF. CDR3 bases: TGTGCCTGGAGCGGACTAGCGGGAGGGCCGAAACCCACAGATACGCAGTATTTT.

This chain uses TRBV19 with TRBJ2-7; 8 bases are a match to TRBD1. Trimming cost V 3 bases and J 4 bases; bases outside gene matches: 8. CDR3 length: 15 residues. Per the germline V gene, CDR1 is LNHDA and CDR2 is SQIVND (reference sequence). CDR3 amino acids: CASSIGDRGSYEQYF. The CDR3 DNA reads TGTGCCAGTAGTATTGGCGACAGGGGCTCGTACGAGCAGTACTTC.

V is TRBV18 and J is TRBJ1-2; 9 nucleotides line up with TRBD1. After removal of 5 bases from V and 3 bases from J, the junction contained 4 bases not matched to a gene. Germline CDR1 is KGHSH and CDR2 is LQKENI. The CDR3 is 14 residues long. The CDR3 sequence: CASSKDRGDYGYTF. The CDR3 nucleotides are TGTGCCAGCTCAAAGGACAGGGGAGACTATGGCTACACCTTC.

This clone appeared a few times. J is TRBJ1-1 and V is TRBV7-8, with D perhaps matching TRBD1 (5 bases). CDR3 length: 14 amino acids. From germline, CDR1 is SGHVS and CDR2 FQNEAQ. The V gene lost 1 base and the J gene lost 5 bases, with 11 bases spanning the gap. CDR3 loop: CASSLVGRQTEAFF. The CDR3, as DNA: TGTGCCAGCAGCTTAGTTGGCAGACAGACTGAAGCTTTCTTT. Filled out from reference TRBV7-8 and TRBJ1-1, the complete variable domain reads GAGVSQSPRYKVAKRGQDVALRCDPISGHVSLFWYQQALGQGPEFLTYFQNEAQLDKSGLPSDRFFAERPEGSVSTLKIQRTQQEDSAVYLCASSLVGRQTEAFFGQGTRLTVV.

The rearrangement links TRBV5-1 to TRBJ1-1; D is ambiguous. V shed 1 base and J shed 5 bases, with 9 bases lying between them. The CDR3 extends over 13 amino acids. Germline CDR1 SGHRS, CDR2 YFSETQ. The chain's CDR3 is CASSLNFLTEAFF. The CDR3 bases are TGCGCCAGCAGCTTGAACTTCTTGACTGAAGCTTTCTTT. The full variable domain, with the rest looked up from reference TRBV5-1 and TRBJ1-1, is KAGVTQTPRYLIKTRGQQVTLSCSPISGHRSVSWYQQTPGQGLQFLFEYFSETQRNKGNFPGRFSGRQFSNSRSEMNVSTLELGDSALYLCASSLNFLTEAFFGQGTRLTVV.

This clone has only a few counts. The chain employs TRBV4-1 and TRBJ1-4; the match to TRBD1 covers 8 bases. V dropped 4 bases and J dropped 0; count of bases not matched to a gene: 4. The length of the CDR3 is 16 residues. Germline V gene sequence: CDR1 MGHRA, CDR2 YSYEKL. The CDR3 DNA is TGCGCCAGCAGCCCGACAGGGGCGGCAACTAATGAAAAACTGTTTTTT. Encoded protein: CASSPTGAATNEKLFF.

J is TRBJ1-4 and V is TRBV7-2; the D is unclear. There are 15 residues in the CDR3. Germline V gives CDR1 SGHTA, CDR2 FQGNSA. V lost 2 bases to trimming and J lost 7 bases, with 14 bases between them. CDR3 nucleotide sequence: TGTGCCAGCAGCTTAAATCGACCGGGGATTGAAAAACTGTTTTTT. Protein sequence: CASSLNRPGIEKLFF.

The gene calls are TRBV30 and TRBJ1-4, with D possibly being TRBD1 (6 bases). The CDR3 length is 16 residues. V was pared by 1 base and J by 6 bases, with 18 bases between. The germline V gene encodes CDR1 GTSNPN and CDR2 SVGIG (reference sequence). The CDR3 loop reads CAWSGEPQGGDEKLFF. CDR3 DNA sequence: TGTGCCTGGAGTGGGGAACCACAGGGTGGCGATGAAAAACTGTTTTTT.

This chain joins TRBV7-9 and TRBJ1-1; weak D call: TRBD1 (5 bases). The CDR3 is 11 residues long. Per the germline V gene, CDR1 is SEHNR and CDR2 is FQNEAQ (reference sequence). The V end lost 4 bases, the J end lost 10 bases, and 10 bases lay between the germline ends. CDR3: CASSSGRGAFF. The CDR3 nucleotides read TGTGCCAGCAGCTCAGGGAGGGGAGCTTTCTTT.

The chain couples TRBV9 to TRBJ2-3, with D maybe TRBD1 (5 bases). Germline V lookup: CDR1 SGDLS, CDR2 YYNGEE. The length of the CDR3 is 15 residues. Trimming shortened V by 0 bases and J by 6 bases, and 14 bases separated the two germline ends. The CDR3, as DNA: TGTGCCAGCAGCGTAGTCCAGGGAAGCATGGATACGCAGTATTTT. As protein: CASSVVQGSMDTQYF. Supplemented by reference TRBV9 and TRBJ2-3, the full variable domain reads DSGVTQTPKHLITATGQRVTLRCSPRSGDLSVYWYQQSLDQGLQFLIQYYNGEERAKGNILERFSAQQFPDLHSELNLSSLELGDSALYFCASSVVQGSMDTQYFGPGTRLTVL.

The V call is TRBV2, the J call TRBJ2-3; D perhaps matches TRBD1 (6 bases). This CDR3 has 16 residues. Germline CDR1 reads SNHLY; CDR2 reads FYNNEI. V was clipped by 0 bases and J by 8 bases, with 18 bases between them. CDR3: CASSEASGTLSGTQYF. For the CDR3, the DNA is TGTGCCAGCAGTGAAGCTAGTGGGACATTATCCGGTACGCAGTATTTT.

The J gene is TRBJ2-1, the V gene TRBV11-2; 8 bases map to TRBD1. CDR3 length: 15 residues. V dropped 0 bases and J dropped 10; count of bases not matched to a gene: 8. Germline assignment: CDR1 SGHAT and CDR2 FQNNGV. CDR3: CASSLDLGTGLEQFF. The CDR3 DNA follows: TGTGCCAGCAGCTTAGATCTCGGGACAGGATTAGAGCAGTTCTTC.

This clone was found a few times. The V gene is TRBV5-5, the J gene TRBJ2-1; no definite D call. V was shortened by 4 bases and J by 6 bases, with 11 bases between the two germline ends. The length of the CDR3 is 13 residues. Germline CDR1 is SGHKS and CDR2 is YYEKEE (reference sequence). The CDR3 spells CASSVSLGNEQFF. CDR3 sequence (DNA): TGTGCCAGCAGCGTTAGCCTCGGCAATGAGCAGTTCTTC.